Below, one T cell receptor (beta chain) is given with its context. The antigen is unknown. The junction does not match germline at one end; this may be a read error. Germline V lookup: CDR1 MNHEY, CDR2 SVGAGI. This CDR3 is 13 amino acids long. This sample is part of a study of T cells in Graves' hyperthyroidism and ophthalmopathy. Broader study findings: Within blood appeared most thyroid clonotypes that had expanded above 0.001.

There were TCR beta CDR3 regions amplified from RNA transcripts. The TCR CDR3 was amplified in a first-round RT-PCR using the HTBI primer set. Each CDR3 protein gets one entry after TCRdb re-called the multiplex PCR reads with MiXCR. Among about 550,000 distinct CDR3 sequences listed, less than 25% were seen once. Stable Graves' hyperthyroidism meant no ophthalmopathy progression within 18 months. Patients were excluded for uncontrolled infection, other autoimmune disease, pregnancy or lactation. Isolation of PBMCs was performed on roughly 9 ml fresh peripheral blood. This clonotype originated in a man aged 18 to 30 with Graves' hyperthyroidism. V is TRBV6-5 and J is TRBJ1-3, with D hard to call. Sequencing was performed on blood. CDR3 sequence (DNA): TGTGCCTGCAGTTACTCTCATGGAAACACCATATACTTT. Amino acid sequence: CACSYSHGNTIYF.